This T cell receptor (beta chain) appears in the sequencing data of a study of CD8 T cells in Susac syndrome. CD8+ and CD4+ T cells circulating in blood were sequenced for TCR beta. Control patients had untreated stable or active relapsing-remitting multiple sclerosis by revised McDonald criteria. Negative isolation yielded the CD8+ and CD4+ T cells, while FACS enriched the TEMRA cells. cDNA came from roughly 0.47 to 1 ug RNA primed by random hexamers. With immunoSEQ multiplex PCR, TCR beta CDR3 was amplified across 54 Vbeta and 13 Jbeta. TCRdb re-called the immunoSEQ multiplex PCR reads with MiXCR, one entry per CDR3 protein. Counted here are a few hundred thousand distinct CDR3 sequences, 65% to 90% occurring once; the ten biggest clones make up about 0.22%. This CDR3 contains 16 residues. From germline, CDR1 is KGHDR and CDR2 SFDVKD. V shed 3 bases and J 4 bases; nucleotides not matched to a gene: 8.

The sequence was collected from a human donor with multiple sclerosis. The sequenced sample consisted of CD8+ T cells from PBMCs. The chain joins TRBV24-1 to TRBJ2-5; 9 bases are a match to TRBD2. The CDR3 is CATSDRVSGSRETQYF. The DNA of the CDR3 is TGTGCCACCAGTGATCGTGTTAGCGGGAGCCGAGAGACCCAGTACTTC.